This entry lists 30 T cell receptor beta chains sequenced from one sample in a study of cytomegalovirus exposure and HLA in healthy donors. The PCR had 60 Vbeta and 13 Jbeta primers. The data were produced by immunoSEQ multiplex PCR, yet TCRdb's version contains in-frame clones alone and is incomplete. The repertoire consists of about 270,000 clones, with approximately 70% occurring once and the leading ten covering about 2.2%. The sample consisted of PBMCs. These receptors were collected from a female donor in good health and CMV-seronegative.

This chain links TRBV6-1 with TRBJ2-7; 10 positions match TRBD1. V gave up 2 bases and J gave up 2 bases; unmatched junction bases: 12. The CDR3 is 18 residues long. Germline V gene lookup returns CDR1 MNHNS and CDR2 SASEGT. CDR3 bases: TGTGCCAGCAGTGAAAGGCGTGGGGTTGGACAGGGGGCCTACGAGCAGTACTTC. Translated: CASSERRGVGQGAYEQYF.

CDR3 bases: TGCGCCAGCAGCCAAGAGGGGGACAGACGAGGGGAGACCCAGTACTTC. Residues: CASSQEGDRRGETQYF. The V call is TRBV4-1, the J call TRBJ2-5; 7 bases fit TRBD1. Trimming cost V 0 bases and J 5 bases; bases outside gene matches: 9. In germline, CDR1 is MGHRA, CDR2 YSYEKL. CDR3 length: 16 residues.

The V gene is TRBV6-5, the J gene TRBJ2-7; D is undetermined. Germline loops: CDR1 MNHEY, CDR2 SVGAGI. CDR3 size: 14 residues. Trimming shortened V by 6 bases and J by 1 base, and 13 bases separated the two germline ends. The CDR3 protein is CASSKDGTSYEQYF. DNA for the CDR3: TGTGCCAGCAGCAAAGATGGTACTTCCTACGAGCAGTACTTC.

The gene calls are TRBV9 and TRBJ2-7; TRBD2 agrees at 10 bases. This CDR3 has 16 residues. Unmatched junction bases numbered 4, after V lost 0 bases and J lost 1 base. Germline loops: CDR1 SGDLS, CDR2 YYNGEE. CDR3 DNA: TGTGCCAGCAGCGTAGGTGGGACTAGCGAGTCCTACGAGCAGTACTTC. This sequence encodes CASSVGGTSESYEQYF. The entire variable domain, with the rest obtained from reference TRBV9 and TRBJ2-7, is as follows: DSGVTQTPKHLITATGQRVTLRCSPRSGDLSVYWYQQSLDQGLQFLIQYYNGEERAKGNILERFSAQQFPDLHSELNLSSLELGDSALYFCASSVGGTSESYEQYFGPGTRLTVT.

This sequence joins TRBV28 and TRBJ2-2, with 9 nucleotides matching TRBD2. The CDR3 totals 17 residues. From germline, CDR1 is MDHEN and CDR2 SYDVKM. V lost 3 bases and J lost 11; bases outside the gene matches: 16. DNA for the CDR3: TGTGCCAGCAGTTTTAATCGACGGACTAGCGCTATCAACGAGCTGTTTTTT. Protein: CASSFNRRTSAINELFF.

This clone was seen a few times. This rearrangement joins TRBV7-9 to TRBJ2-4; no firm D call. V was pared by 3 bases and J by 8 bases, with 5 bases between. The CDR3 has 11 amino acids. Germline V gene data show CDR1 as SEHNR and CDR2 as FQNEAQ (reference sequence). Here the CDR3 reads CASSFEDIQYF. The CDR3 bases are TGTGCCAGCAGCTTTGAGGACATTCAGTACTTC. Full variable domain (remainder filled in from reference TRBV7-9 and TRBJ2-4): DTGVSQNPRHKITKRGQNVTFRCDPISEHNRLYWYRQTLGQGPEFLTYFQNEAQLEKSRLLSDRFSAERPKGSFSTLEIQRTEQGDSAMYLCASSFEDIQYFGAGTRLSVL.

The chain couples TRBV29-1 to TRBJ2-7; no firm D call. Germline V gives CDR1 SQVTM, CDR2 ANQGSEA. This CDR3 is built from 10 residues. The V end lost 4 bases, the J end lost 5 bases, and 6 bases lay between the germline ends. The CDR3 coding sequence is TGCAGCGTTGGGCCCGACGAGCAGTACTTC. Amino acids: CSVGPDEQYF.

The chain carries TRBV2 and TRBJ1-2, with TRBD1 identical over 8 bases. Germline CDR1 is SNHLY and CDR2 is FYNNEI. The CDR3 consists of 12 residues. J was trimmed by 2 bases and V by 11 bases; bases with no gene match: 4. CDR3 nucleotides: TGTGCCCCCTGGGACAGGAACTATGGCTACACCTTC. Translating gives CAPWDRNYGYTF.

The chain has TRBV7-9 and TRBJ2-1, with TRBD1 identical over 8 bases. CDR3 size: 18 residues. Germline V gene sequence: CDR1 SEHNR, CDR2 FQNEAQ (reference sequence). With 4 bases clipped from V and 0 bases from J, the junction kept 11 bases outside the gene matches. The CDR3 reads CASSSQGARGNSYNEQFF. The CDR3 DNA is TGTGCCAGCAGCTCCCAGGGGGCGCGCGGGAACTCCTACAATGAGCAGTTCTTC.

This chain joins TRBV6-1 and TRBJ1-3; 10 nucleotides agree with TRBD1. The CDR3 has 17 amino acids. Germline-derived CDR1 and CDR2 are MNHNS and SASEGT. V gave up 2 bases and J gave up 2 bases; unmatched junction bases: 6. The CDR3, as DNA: TGTGCCAGCAGTGAATCGGGAGGGACAGGGGCTGGAAACACCATATATTTT. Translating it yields CASSESGGTGAGNTIYF.

The CDR3 DNA follows: TGCGCCAGCAGCTTGTCCGGTAGCGTCTCCGAGCAGTACTTC. Translation gives CASSLSGSVSEQYF. This chain joins TRBV5-1 and TRBJ2-7, with D possibly matching TRBD2 (5 bases). The CDR3 has 14 amino acids. V lost 1 base, J lost 6 bases, and 14 bases lay in between. Germline CDR1 and CDR2: SGHRS and YFSETQ.

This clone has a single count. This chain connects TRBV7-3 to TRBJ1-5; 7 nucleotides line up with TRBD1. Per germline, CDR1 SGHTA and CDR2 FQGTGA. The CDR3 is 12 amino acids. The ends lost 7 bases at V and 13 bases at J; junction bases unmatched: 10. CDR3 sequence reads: CASIPRQGGQHF. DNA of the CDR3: TGTGCCAGCATCCCAAGACAGGGCGGGCAGCATTTT.

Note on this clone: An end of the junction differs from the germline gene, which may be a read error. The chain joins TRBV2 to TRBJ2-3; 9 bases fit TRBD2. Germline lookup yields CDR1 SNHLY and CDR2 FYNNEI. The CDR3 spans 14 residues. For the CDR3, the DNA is TGTGCGAGCACCCTAGCGGGACGCACAGATACGCAGTATTTT. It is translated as CASTLAGRTDTQYF. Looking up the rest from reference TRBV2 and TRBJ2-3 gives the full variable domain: EPEVTQTPSHQVTQMGQEVILRCVPISNHLYFYWYRQILGQKVEFLVSFYNNEISEKSEIFDDQFSVERPDGSNFTLKIRSTKLEDSAMYFCASTLAGRTDTQYFGPGTRLTVL.

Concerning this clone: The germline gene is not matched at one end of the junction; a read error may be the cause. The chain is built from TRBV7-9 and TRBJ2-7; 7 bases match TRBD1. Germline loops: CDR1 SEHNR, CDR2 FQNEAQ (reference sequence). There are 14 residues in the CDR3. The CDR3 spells CSSSATGRSYEQYF. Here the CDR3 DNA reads TGTTCCAGCAGCGCGACAGGGAGATCCTACGAGCAGTACTTC.

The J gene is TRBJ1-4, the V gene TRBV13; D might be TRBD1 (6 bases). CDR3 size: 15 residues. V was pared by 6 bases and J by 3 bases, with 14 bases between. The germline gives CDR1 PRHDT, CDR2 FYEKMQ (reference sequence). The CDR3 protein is CASSLLGGPNEKLFF. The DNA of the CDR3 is TGTGCCAGCAGTTTACTCGGGGGGCCTAATGAAAAACTGTTTTTT.

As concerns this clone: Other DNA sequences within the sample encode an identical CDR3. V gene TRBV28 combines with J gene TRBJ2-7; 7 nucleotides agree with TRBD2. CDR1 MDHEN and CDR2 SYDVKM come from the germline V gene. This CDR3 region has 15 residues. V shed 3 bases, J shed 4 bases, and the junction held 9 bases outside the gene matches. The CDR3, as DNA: TGTGCCAGCAGTTTTGGGGCGGGAGCGCGTTACGAGCAGTACTTC. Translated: CASSFGAGARYEQYF.

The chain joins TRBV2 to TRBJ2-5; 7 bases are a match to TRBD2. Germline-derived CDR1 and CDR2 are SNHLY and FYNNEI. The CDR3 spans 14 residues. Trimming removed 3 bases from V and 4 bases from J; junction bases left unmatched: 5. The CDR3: CASSEGGVSETQYF. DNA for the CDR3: TGTGCCAGCAGTGAGGGGGGGGTATCAGAGACCCAGTACTTC. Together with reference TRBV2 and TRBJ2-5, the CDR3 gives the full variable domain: EPEVTQTPSHQVTQMGQEVILRCVPISNHLYFYWYRQILGQKVEFLVSFYNNEISEKSEIFDDQFSVERPDGSNFTLKIRSTKLEDSAMYFCASSEGGVSETQYFGPGTRLLVL.

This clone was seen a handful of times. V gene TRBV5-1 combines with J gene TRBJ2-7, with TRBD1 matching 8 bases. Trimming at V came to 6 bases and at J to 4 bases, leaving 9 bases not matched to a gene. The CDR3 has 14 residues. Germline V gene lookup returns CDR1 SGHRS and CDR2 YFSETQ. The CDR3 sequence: CASNHGQGVYEQYF. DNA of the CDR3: TGCGCCAGCAATCACGGACAGGGCGTTTACGAGCAGTACTTC.

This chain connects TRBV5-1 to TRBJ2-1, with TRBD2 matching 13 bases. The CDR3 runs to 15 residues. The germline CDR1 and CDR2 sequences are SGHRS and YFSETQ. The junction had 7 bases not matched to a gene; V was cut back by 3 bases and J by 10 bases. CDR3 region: CASSSQLAGGGEQFF. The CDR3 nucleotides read TGCGCCAGCAGCTCCCAACTAGCGGGAGGGGGGGAGCAGTTCTTC.

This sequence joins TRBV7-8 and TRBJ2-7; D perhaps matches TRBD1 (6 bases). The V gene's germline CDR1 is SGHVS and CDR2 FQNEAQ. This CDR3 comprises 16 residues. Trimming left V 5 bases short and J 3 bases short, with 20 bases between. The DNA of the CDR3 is TGTGCCAGCAGCCCGGTGGGCGTTGGGGGCTACTACGAGCAGTACTTC. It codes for CASSPVGVGGYYEQYF.

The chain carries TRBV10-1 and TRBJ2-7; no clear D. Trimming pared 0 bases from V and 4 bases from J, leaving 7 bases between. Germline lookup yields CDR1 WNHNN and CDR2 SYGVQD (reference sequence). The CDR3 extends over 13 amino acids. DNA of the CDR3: TGCGCCAGCAGTGAGTCTTTGTTATACGAGCAGTACTTC. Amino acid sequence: CASSESLLYEQYF.

CDR3 bases: TGTGCCAGCAGCCCGGAGACTAGCGGGAGAGGGGGACATGAGCAGTTCTTC. Translation: CASSPETSGRGGHEQFF. V is TRBV5-4 and J is TRBJ2-1; 12 bases fit TRBD2. The V gene's germline CDR1 is SGHNT and CDR2 YYREEE (reference sequence). There are 17 residues in the CDR3. V shed 4 bases and J 8 bases; nucleotides not matched to a gene: 13.

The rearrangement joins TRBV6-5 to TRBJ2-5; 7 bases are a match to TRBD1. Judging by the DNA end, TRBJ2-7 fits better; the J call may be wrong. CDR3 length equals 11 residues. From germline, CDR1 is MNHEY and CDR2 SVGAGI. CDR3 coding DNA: TGTGCCAGCAGTGACAGGGTCGAGCAGTACTTC. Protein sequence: CASSDRVEQYF.

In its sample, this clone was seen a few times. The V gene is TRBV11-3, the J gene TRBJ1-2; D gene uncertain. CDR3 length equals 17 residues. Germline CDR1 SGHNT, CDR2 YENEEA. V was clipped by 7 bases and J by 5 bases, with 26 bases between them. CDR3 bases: TGTGCCAGCATCGGGAGTGAGGTGGAGGGCCAACTGTATGGCTACACCTTC. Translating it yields CASIGSEVEGQLYGYTF.

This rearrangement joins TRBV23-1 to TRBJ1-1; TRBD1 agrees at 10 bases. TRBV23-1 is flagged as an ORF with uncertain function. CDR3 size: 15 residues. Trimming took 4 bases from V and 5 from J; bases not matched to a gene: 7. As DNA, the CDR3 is TGCGCCAGCAGTCCAGGCCCGGGACAGGGGACTGAAGCTTTCTTT. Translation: CASSPGPGQGTEAFF.

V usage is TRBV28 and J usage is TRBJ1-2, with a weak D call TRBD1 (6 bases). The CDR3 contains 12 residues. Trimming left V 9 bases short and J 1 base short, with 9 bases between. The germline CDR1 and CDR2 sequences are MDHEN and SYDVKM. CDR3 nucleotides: TGTGCCAGTCAGGGGCGTAACTATGGCTACACCTTC. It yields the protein CASQGRNYGYTF.

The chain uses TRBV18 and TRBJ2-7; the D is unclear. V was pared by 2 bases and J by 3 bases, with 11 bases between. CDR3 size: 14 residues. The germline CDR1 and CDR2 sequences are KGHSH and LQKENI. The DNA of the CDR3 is TGTGCCAGCTCACCAGCGTCTACGCTCTACGAGCAGTACTTC. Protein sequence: CASSPASTLYEQYF. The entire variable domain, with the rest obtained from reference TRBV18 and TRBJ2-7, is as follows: NAGVMQNPRHLVRRRGQEARLRCSPMKGHSHVYWYRQLPEEGLKFMVYLQKENIIDESGMPKERFSAEFPKEGPSILRIQQVVRGDSAAYFCASSPASTLYEQYFGPGTRLTVT.

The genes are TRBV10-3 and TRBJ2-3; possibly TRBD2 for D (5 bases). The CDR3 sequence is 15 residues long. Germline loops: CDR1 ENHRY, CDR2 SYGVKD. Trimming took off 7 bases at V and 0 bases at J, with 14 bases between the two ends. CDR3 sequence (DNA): TGTGCCATCAAGGGTACGGGATCTAGCACAGATACGCAGTATTTT. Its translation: CAIKGTGSSTDTQYF.

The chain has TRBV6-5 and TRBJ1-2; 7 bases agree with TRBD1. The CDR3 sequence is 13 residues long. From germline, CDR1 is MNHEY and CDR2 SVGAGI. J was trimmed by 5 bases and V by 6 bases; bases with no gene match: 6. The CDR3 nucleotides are TGTGCCAGCAGGCCGGGACAGAATTATGGCTACACCTTC. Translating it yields CASRPGQNYGYTF.

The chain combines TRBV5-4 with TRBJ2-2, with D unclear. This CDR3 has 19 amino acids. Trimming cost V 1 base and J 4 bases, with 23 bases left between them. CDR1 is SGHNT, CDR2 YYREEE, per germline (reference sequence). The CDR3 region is CASSLTWPGRGLGTGELFF. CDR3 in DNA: TGTGCCAGCAGCTTGACATGGCCGGGTAGAGGCTTGGGCACCGGGGAGCTGTTTTTT.